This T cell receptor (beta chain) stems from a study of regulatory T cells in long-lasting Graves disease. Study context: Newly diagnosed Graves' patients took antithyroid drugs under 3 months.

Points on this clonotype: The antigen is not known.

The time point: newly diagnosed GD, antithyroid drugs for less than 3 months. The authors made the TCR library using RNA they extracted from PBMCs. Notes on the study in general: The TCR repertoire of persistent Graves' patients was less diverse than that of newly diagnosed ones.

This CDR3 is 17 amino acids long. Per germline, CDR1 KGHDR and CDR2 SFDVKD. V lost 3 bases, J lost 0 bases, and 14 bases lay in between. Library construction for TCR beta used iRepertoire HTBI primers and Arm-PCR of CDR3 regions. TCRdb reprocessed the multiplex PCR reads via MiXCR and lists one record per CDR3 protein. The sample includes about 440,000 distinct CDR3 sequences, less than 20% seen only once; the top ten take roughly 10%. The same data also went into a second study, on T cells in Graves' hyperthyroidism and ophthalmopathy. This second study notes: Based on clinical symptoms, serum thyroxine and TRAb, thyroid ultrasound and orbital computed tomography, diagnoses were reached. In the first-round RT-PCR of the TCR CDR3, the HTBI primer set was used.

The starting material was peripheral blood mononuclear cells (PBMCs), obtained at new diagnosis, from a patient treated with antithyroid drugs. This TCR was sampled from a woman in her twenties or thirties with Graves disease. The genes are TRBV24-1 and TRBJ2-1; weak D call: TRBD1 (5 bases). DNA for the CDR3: TGTGCCACCAGTGATCAGGGCTCGGGCAGCTCCTACAATGAGCAGTTCTTC. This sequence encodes CATSDQGSGSSYNEQFF.